Listed below are T cell receptor beta chains from one sample, sequenced in a study of early T cells in non-severe SARS-CoV-2 infection. TCRdb re-analysed the 5' RACE reads in MiXCR, keeping a single row per CDR3 protein. Here the sample spans some 97,000 distinct CDR3 sequences, roughly 9.6% being singletons. The sample in question was whole blood, obtained at baseline. The source is an adult who was a healthcare worker with PCR-confirmed SARS-CoV-2 infection or an uninfected control (not recorded which). CDR3s include the opening cysteine and the closing phenylalanine or tryptophan. D genes are given only for firm matches. A row's size may be missing; if present it is once, few, many or a size class.

j_call,clone_size,d_call,v_call,cdr3_aa,cdr3_nt
TRBJ1-6,few,.,TRBV10-3,CAISVGQNNSPLHF,TGTGCCATCAGCGTAGGACAGAATAATTCACCCCTCCACTTT
TRBJ1-1,few,TRBD1,TRBV28,CASSLNRGREAFF,TGTGCCAGCAGTTTAAACAGGGGGCGGGAAGCTTTCTTT
TRBJ1-5,many,.,TRBV10-3,CAISVGDQPQHF,TGTGCCATCAGTGTCGGGGATCAGCCCCAGCATTTT
TRBJ1-4,few,.,TRBV20-1,CSAPGQSNEKLFF,TGCAGTGCACCAGGACAGAGTAATGAAAAACTGTTTTTT
TRBJ2-5,.,.,TRBV20-1,CSVLNPGPETQYF,TGCAGCGTGTTGAATCCCGGCCCAGAGACCCAGTACTTC
TRBJ2-1,.,TRBD1,TRBV19,CASTSTGAVVNEQFF,TGTGCCAGTACCTCAACAGGGGCCGTGGTTAATGAGCAGTTCTTC
TRBJ1-6,few,TRBD1,TRBV20-1,CSAFKTGGAGSYNSPLHF,TGCAGTGCTTTCAAGACAGGGGGCGCCGGGTCCTATAATTCACCCCTCCACTTT
TRBJ2-1,many,TRBD2,TRBV20-1,CSARASSGGYNEQFF,TGCAGTGCTAGAGCCTCTAGCGGGGGATACAATGAGCAGTTCTTC
TRBJ2-1,few,.,TRBV7-3,CASSLKGGSLSNEQFF,TGTGCCAGCAGCTTAAAAGGCGGATCCTTAAGCAATGAGCAGTTCTTC
TRBJ2-3,few,.,TRBV19,CASSIDSDTQYF,TGTGCCAGTAGTATAGACTCAGATACGCAGTATTTT
TRBJ2-1,few,.,TRBV9,CASSVGKYNEQFF,TGTGCCAGCAGCGTGGGAAAATACAATGAGCAGTTCTTC
TRBJ2-4,.,.,TRBV6-2/TRBV6-3,CASRPHAKNIQYF,TGTGCCAGCAGACCACACGCCAAAAACATTCAGTACTTC
TRBJ1-5,many,TRBD1,TRBV7-9,CASSSLDRAGNQPQHF,TGTGCCAGCAGTTCCCTGGACAGGGCTGGCAATCAGCCCCAGCATTTT
TRBJ2-2,many,.,TRBV10-3,CATLTGRDTGELFF,TGTGCCACCTTGACAGGGAGGGACACCGGGGAGCTGTTTTTT
TRBJ2-3,.,.,TRBV6-1,CASRHTTRTDTQYF,TGTGCCAGCAGACATACTACTCGCACAGATACGCAGTATTTT
TRBJ2-5,few,.,TRBV12-3/TRBV12-4,CASSFLGGGQETQYF,TGTGCCAGCAGTTTCCTCGGTGGCGGCCAAGAGACCCAGTACTTC
TRBJ2-2,many,TRBD2,TRBV28,CASRGTSGRLVVTGELFF,TGTGCCAGCAGAGGGACTAGCGGGAGGCTAGTGGTTACCGGGGAGCTGTTTTTT
TRBJ2-2,few,.,TRBV6-5,CASSYGVTNTGELFF,TGTGCCAGCAGTTACGGGGTTACGAACACCGGGGAGCTGTTTTTT
TRBJ2-1,few,.,TRBV4-3,CASSQDFRSGQFF,TGCGCCAGCAGCCAAGATTTCCGTTCCGGGCAGTTCTTC
TRBJ2-7,few,TRBD2,TRBV11-2,CASSPRTSYEQYF,TGTGCCAGCAGCCCCAGGACTAGCTACGAGCAGTACTTC
TRBJ2-3,few,.,TRBV5-1,CASSSAGQSDTQYF,TGCGCCAGCAGCTCTGCCGGACAGTCAGATACGCAGTATTTT
TRBJ1-2,few,TRBD1,TRBV7-9,CASSPHLGQGNGYTF,TGTGCCAGCAGCCCCCACCTGGGACAGGGCAATGGCTACACCTTC
TRBJ1-1,many,.,TRBV14,CASSQALRNTEAFF,TGTGCCAGCAGCCAAGCCCTCAGGAACACTGAAGCTTTCTTT
TRBJ2-5,few,TRBD2,TRBV18,CASSPSWGLAIQETQYF,TGTGCCAGCTCACCGTCGTGGGGACTAGCCATACAAGAGACCCAGTACTTC
TRBJ2-3,few,TRBD2,TRBV15,CATSRDRFAGGPGDTQYF,TGTGCCACCAGCAGAGACCGTTTCGCGGGGGGGCCCGGAGATACGCAGTATTTT
TRBJ2-7,.,TRBD1,TRBV24-1,CATSDGDRREQYF,TGTGCCACCAGTGATGGGGACAGACGGGAGCAGTACTTC
TRBJ1-1,few,TRBD1,TRBV29-1,CSVDITGERNTEAFF,TGCAGCGTGGATATAACAGGGGAAAGGAACACTGAAGCTTTCTTT
TRBJ2-1,.,TRBD1,TRBV5-1,CASSFGQGTYNEQFF,TGCGCCAGCAGCTTTGGACAGGGGACCTACAATGAGCAGTTCTTC
TRBJ2-7,many,TRBD1,TRBV13,CASSFRTGGSYEQYF,TGTGCCAGCAGCTTCAGAACAGGGGGTTCTTACGAGCAGTACTTC
TRBJ1-3,few,.,TRBV5-1,CASSGVGSGNTIYF,TGCGCCAGCAGCGGGGTTGGCTCTGGAAACACCATATATTTT
TRBJ1-1,few,.,TRBV29-1,CSVDGSGKAFF,TGCAGCGTTGATGGGTCAGGGAAAGCTTTCTTT
TRBJ1-2,.,.,TRBV11-2,CASSLGPVYGYTF,TGTGCCAGCAGCTTAGGGCCAGTTTATGGCTACACCTTC
TRBJ2-3,many,TRBD2,TRBV19,CASSIVSGRATDTQYF,TGTGCCAGTAGTATCGTGAGCGGGAGGGCAACAGATACGCAGTATTTT
TRBJ1-6,few,.,TRBV5-1,CASSLGWGSPLHF,TGCGCCAGCAGCTTGGGCTGGGGTTCACCCCTCCACTTT
TRBJ2-1,many,.,TRBV5-1,CASSLAPINEQFF,TGCGCCAGCAGCTTGGCACCAATTAATGAGCAGTTCTTC
TRBJ1-2,few,.,TRBV20-1,CSASFPGARGDGYTF,TGCAGTGCTAGTTTTCCAGGGGCGCGGGGTGATGGCTACACCTTC
TRBJ2-1,few,.,TRBV7-9,CASSTNRVRSYNEQFF,TGTGCCAGCAGCACAAACAGGGTACGGTCCTACAATGAGCAGTTCTTC
TRBJ1-2,many,.,TRBV5-1,CASSSGPERGYTF,TGCGCCAGCAGCTCTGGCCCGGAAAGGGGCTACACCTTC
TRBJ1-5,few,.,TRBV20-1,CSAKQGNQPQHF,TGCAGTGCCAAGCAGGGCAATCAGCCCCAGCATTTT
TRBJ1-2,.,TRBD1,TRBV12-3/TRBV12-4,CASSLRTGKNGYTF,TGTGCCAGCAGTTTGAGGACAGGGAAAAATGGCTACACCTTC
TRBJ2-7,few,.,TRBV7-8,CASSLGDRYYEQYF,TGTGCCAGCAGCTTAGGGGACCGATACTACGAGCAGTACTTC